This record covers a single T cell receptor (beta chain). The data stem from a study of blood T cells in healthy people across ages. With a J-beta primer mix and a sample-barcoded 5' primer, a second PCR ran 7 to 11 cycles. TCRdb re-called the 5' RACE reads with MiXCR, one entry per CDR3 protein. The sample contains 1.8 million or so distinct CDR3 sequences, 30% to 40% of which appear only once. The CDR3 sequence is 15 residues long. Germline V lookup: CDR1 SGDLS, CDR2 YYNGEE. Trimming removed 5 bases from V and 5 bases from J; junction bases left unmatched: 12. The rearrangement uses TRBV9 and TRBJ2-7, with TRBD1 matching 8 bases. This receptor was identified in a human donor in good health. The source material was blood. The CDR3 reads CASRGNPDRADEQYF. CDR3 sequence (DNA): TGTGCCAGCAGGGGAAATCCGGACAGGGCGGACGAGCAGTACTTC.